Here is one T cell receptor beta chain with its context. The antigen remains undetermined. The data are from a study of long-term antiretroviral therapy in people with HIV. The overall study: It was about a decade before the 2015 immediate-ART recommendation that the earliest samples were taken. Study conclusions and caveats: No data were available on ART adherence, viral resistance or therapy changes.

Cryopreserved PBMC, at roughly 0.95-11 million per sample, were present before DNA extraction. V lost 6 bases, J lost 2 bases, and 12 bases lay in between. CDR3 length equals 14 residues. The V gene's germline CDR1 is MNHNS and CDR2 SASEGT. Survey-level immunoSEQ v3.0 assays were run. Measured with immunoSEQ multiplex PCR; TCRdb has only the in-frame clones, and not every one. Counted here are roughly 28,000 clones, 90% to 95% occurring once; the ten biggest clones make up approximately 4%. The TCR was taken from a man between 18 and 29 years old with HIV. This chain links TRBV6-1 with TRBJ2-3; D might be TRBD1 (8 bases). The sample in question was unsorted PBMCs, obtained 3.1 years after starting antiretroviral therapy. The CDR3 loop reads CASRDRDYTDTQYF. The DNA of the CDR3 is TGTGCCAGCAGGGACAGGGACTACACAGATACGCAGTATTTT.